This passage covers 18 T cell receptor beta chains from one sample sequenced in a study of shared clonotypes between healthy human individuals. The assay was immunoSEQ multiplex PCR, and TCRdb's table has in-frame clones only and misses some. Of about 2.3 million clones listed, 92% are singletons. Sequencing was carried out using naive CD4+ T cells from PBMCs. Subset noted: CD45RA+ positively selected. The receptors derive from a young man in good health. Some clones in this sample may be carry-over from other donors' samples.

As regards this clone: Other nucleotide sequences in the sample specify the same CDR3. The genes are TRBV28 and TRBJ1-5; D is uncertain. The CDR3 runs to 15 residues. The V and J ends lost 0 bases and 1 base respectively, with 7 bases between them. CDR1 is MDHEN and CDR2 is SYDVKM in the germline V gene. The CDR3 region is CASSLWPGSNQPQHF. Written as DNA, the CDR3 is TGTGCCAGCAGTTTATGGCCGGGCAGCAATCAGCCCCAGCATTTT.

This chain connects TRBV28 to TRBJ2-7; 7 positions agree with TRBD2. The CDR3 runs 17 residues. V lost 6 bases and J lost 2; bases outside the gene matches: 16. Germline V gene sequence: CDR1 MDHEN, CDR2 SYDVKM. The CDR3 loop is CASSSPLRSGGAYEQYF. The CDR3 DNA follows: TGTGCCAGCAGCTCCCCACTTAGGTCGGGAGGAGCCTACGAGCAGTACTTC.

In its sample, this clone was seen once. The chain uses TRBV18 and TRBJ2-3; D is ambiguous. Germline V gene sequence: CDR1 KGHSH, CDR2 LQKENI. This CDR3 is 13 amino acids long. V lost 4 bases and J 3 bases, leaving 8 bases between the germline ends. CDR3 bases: TGTGCCAGCTCACAGATTTCGACAGATACGCAGTATTTT. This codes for CASSQISTDTQYF.

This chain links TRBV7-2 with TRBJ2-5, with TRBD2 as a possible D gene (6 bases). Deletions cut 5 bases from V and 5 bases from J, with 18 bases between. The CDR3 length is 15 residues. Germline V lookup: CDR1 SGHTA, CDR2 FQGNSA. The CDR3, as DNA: TGTGCCAGCAGCCAGCGGACTACCCAATTTGAGACCCAGTACTTC. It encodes CASSQRTTQFETQYF.

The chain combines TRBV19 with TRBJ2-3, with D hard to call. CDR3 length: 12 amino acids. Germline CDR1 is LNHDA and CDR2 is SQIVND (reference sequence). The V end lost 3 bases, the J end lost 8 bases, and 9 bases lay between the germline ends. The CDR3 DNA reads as TGTGCCAGTAGTATCCCCGGTGTTACGCAGTATTTT. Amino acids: CASSIPGVTQYF.

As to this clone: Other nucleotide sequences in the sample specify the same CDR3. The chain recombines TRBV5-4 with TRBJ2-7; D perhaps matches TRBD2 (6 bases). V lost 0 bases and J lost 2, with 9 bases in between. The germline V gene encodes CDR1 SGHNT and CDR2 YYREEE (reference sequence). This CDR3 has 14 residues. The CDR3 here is CASSLDGGAYEQYF. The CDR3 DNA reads TGTGCCAGCAGCTTGGACGGCGGGGCCTACGAGCAGTACTTC.

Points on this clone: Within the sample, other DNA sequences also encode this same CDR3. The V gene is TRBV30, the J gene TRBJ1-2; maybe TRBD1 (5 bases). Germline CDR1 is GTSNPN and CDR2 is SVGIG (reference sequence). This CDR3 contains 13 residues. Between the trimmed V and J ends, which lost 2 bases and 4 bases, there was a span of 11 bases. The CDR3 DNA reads TGTGCCTGGAGTCCGGGGACGGTCTATGGCTACACCTTC. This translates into CAWSPGTVYGYTF.

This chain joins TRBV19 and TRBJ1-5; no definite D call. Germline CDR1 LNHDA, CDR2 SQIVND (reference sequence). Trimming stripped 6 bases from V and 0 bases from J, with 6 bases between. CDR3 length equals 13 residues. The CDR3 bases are TGTGCCAGTAGCCCGTATAGCAATCAGCCCCAGCATTTT. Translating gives CASSPYSNQPQHF.

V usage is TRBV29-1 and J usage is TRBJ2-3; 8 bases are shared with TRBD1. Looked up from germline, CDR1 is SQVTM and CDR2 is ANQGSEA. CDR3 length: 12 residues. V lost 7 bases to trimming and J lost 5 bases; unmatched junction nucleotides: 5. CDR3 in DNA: TGCAGCGGCGAACAGGGGGTAGATACGCAGTATTTT. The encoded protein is CSGEQGVDTQYF.

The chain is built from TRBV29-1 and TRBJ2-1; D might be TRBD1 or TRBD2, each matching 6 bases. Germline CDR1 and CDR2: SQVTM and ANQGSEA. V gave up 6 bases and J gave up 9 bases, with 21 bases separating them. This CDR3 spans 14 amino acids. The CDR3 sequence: CSVANVGGRGEQFF. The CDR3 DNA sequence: TGCAGCGTGGCAAATGTAGGGGGGCGAGGTGAGCAGTTCTTC.

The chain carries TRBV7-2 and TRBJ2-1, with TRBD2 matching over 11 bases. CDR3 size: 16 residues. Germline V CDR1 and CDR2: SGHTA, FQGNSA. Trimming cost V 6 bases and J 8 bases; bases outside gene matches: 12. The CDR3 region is CASSRFAGLAVYEQFF. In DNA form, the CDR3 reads TGTGCCAGCAGTCGATTTGCGGGACTAGCGGTTTATGAGCAGTTCTTC. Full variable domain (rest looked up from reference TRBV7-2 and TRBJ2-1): GAGVSQSPSNKVTEKGKDVELRCDPISGHTALYWYRQSLGQGLEFLIYFQGNSAPDKSGLPSDRFSAERTGGSVSTLTIQRTQQEDSAVYLCASSRFAGLAVYEQFFGPGTRLTVL.

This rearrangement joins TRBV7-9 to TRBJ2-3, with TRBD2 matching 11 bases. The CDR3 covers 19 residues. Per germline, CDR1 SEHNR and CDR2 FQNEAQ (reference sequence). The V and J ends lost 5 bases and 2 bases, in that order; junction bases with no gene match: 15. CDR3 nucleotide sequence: TGTGCCAGCAGCAAATTTAGCGGGAGGGTCACGTCGCCCACAGATACGCAGTATTTT. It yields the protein CASSKFSGRVTSPTDTQYF. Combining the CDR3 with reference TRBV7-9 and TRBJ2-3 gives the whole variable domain DTGVSQNPRHKITKRGQNVTFRCDPISEHNRLYWYRQTLGQGPEFLTYFQNEAQLEKSRLLSDRFSAERPKGSFSTLEIQRTEQGDSAMYLCASSKFSGRVTSPTDTQYFGPGTRLTVL.

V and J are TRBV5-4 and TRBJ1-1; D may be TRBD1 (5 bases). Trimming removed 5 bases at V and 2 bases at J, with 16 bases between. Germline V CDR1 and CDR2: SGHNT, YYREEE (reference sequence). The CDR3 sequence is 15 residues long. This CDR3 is CASRRPGGGNTEAFF. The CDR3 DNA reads TGTGCCAGCAGACGTCCTGGGGGGGGAAACACTGAAGCTTTCTTT.

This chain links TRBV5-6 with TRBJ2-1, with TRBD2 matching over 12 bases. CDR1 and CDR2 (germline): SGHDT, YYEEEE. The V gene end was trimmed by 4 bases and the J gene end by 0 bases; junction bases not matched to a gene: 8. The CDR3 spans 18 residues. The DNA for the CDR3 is TGTGCCAGCAGCGGGGGACTAGCGGGTAGGAGCTCCTACAATGAGCAGTTCTTC. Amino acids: CASSGGLAGRSSYNEQFF.

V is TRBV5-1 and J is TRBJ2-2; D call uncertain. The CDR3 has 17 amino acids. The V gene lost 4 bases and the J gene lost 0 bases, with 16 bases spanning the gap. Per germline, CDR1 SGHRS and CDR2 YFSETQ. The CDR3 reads CASSPPPIGPNTGELFF. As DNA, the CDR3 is TGCGCCAGCAGCCCGCCTCCGATTGGGCCGAACACCGGGGAGCTGTTTTTT. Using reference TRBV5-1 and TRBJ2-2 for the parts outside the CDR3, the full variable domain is KAGVTQTPRYLIKTRGQQVTLSCSPISGHRSVSWYQQTPGQGLQFLFEYFSETQRNKGNFPGRFSGRQFSNSRSEMNVSTLELGDSALYLCASSPPPIGPNTGELFFGEGSRLTVL.

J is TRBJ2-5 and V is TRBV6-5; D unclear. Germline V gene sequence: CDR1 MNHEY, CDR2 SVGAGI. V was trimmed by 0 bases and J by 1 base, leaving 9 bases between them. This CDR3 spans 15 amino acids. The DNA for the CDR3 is TGTGCCAGCAGTTACTCGAAATGGAGCCAAGAGACCCAGTACTTC. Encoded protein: CASSYSKWSQETQYF.

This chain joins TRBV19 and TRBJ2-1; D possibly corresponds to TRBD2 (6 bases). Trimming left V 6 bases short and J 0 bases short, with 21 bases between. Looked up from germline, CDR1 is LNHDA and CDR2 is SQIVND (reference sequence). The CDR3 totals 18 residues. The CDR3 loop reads CASSRVLAPKGSYNEQFF. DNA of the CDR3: TGTGCCAGTAGCCGAGTGCTAGCGCCTAAAGGCTCCTACAATGAGCAGTTCTTC. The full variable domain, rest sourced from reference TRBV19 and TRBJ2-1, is DGGITQSPKYLFRKEGQNVTLSCEQNLNHDAMYWYRQDPGQGLRLIYYSQIVNDFQKGDIAEGYSVSREKKESFPLTVTSAQKNPTAFYLCASSRVLAPKGSYNEQFFGPGTRLTVL.

The CDR3 DNA follows: TGTGCCAGCAGCTTGGTTGCCGAAGGTAACTATGGCTACACCTTC. Its protein product is CASSLVAEGNYGYTF. The chain carries TRBV5-6 and TRBJ1-2; D unclear. With 0 bases removed from V and 1 base from J, the gap between germline ends came to 10 bases. CDR1 and CDR2 (germline): SGHDT, YYEEEE. The CDR3 sequence is 15 residues long.